These 25 T cell receptor beta chains originate from one sample sequenced in a study of early T cells in non-severe SARS-CoV-2 infection. TCRdb re-called the 5' RACE reads through MiXCR, storing one row per CDR3 protein. The sample shows more than 75,000 distinct CDR3 sequences, around 13% of them seen only once. Sequencing was done on a sample of whole blood. The receptor set was obtained from an adult who was a healthcare worker with PCR-confirmed SARS-CoV-2 infection or an uninfected control (not recorded which).

The chain employs TRBV29-1 and TRBJ1-2; D remains unclear. V was cut by 1 base and J by 8 bases, with 8 bases left in between. CDR1 and CDR2 from the germline V gene are SQVTM and ANQGSEA. The length of the CDR3 is 11 residues. Here the CDR3 DNA reads TGCAGCGTTGAAGGGGCGATGGGCTACACCTTC. Its translation is CSVEGAMGYTF.

The table lists this clonotype with many counts. J is TRBJ1-1 and V is TRBV3-1; the D is unclear. Trimming removed 0 bases from V and 7 bases from J, with 9 bases in between. The CDR3 is made up of 13 amino acids. CDR1 is LGHDT, CDR2 YNNKEL, per germline (reference sequence). The DNA for the CDR3 is TGTGCCAGCAGCCAAGATTGGTACGGTGAAGCTTTCTTT. Protein product: CASSQDWYGEAFF.

This clonotype was seen repeatedly, ten times or more. The rearrangement joins TRBV12-3 or TRBV12-4 to TRBJ2-7; 8 bases align to TRBD1. The CDR3 consists of 15 residues. V shed 5 bases and J 1 base; nucleotides not matched to a gene: 7. Written as DNA, the CDR3 is TGTGCCAGCAGTCCCGACAGGGGAGCTTCCTACGAGCAGTACTTC. It specifies CASSPDRGASYEQYF.

The rearrangement links TRBV6-4 to TRBJ1-1; perhaps TRBD1 as D (5 bases). V was shortened by 0 bases and J by 6 bases, with 14 bases between the two germline ends. Germline loops: CDR1 MRHNA, CDR2 SNTAGT. This CDR3 contains 15 residues. The CDR3 region is CASSDSRGGRPEAFF. DNA for the CDR3: TGTGCCAGCAGTGACTCAAGGGGAGGTAGGCCTGAAGCTTTCTTT.

This chain uses TRBV29-1 with TRBJ2-6; D remains ambiguous. CDR1 is SQVTM, CDR2 ANQGSEA, per germline. V lost 3 bases to trimming and J lost 4 bases, with 16 bases between them. CDR3 length equals 16 residues. This CDR3 reads CSVDEFGTTGANVLTF. The CDR3 DNA sequence: TGCAGCGTTGATGAATTTGGTACGACGGGGGCCAACGTCCTGACTTTC.

This clonotype was found a few times. The V gene is TRBV20-1, the J gene TRBJ2-1; 7 bases line up with TRBD2. CDR1 and CDR2 from the germline V gene are DFQATT and SNEGSKA (reference sequence). The CDR3 is 19 residues long. With V trimmed by 1 base and J by 0 bases, 15 bases remained unmatched. CDR3 residues: CSARVRAAGLGNSYNEQFF. The CDR3, as DNA: TGCAGTGCTAGAGTTAGGGCGGCTGGACTAGGGAACTCCTACAATGAGCAGTTCTTC.

There are a few counts of this clonotype. The CDR3 DNA reads TGTGCCAGCAGTTTTCAGGGCTATGGCTACACCTTC. Residues: CASSFQGYGYTF. The chain combines TRBV12-3 or TRBV12-4 with TRBJ1-2, with D possibly matching TRBD1 (5 bases). CDR3 size: 12 residues. The germline V and J ends were trimmed by 3 bases and 4 bases, with 6 bases remaining between them.

This clonotype was counted ten times or more. This rearrangement joins TRBV29-1 to TRBJ2-5; 7 nucleotides agree with TRBD1. Germline V gives CDR1 SQVTM, CDR2 ANQGSEA. The CDR3 runs 12 residues. J lost 5 bases, V lost 7 bases, and 7 bases had no gene match. The CDR3 sequence: CSAVGQDETQYF. CDR3 in DNA: TGCAGCGCAGTCGGACAGGACGAGACCCAGTACTTC.

The chain couples TRBV7-2 to TRBJ2-2; D may be TRBD2 (6 bases). CDR3 length: 13 residues. V lost 6 bases to trimming and J lost 11 bases, with 16 bases between them. Per germline, CDR1 SGHTA and CDR2 FQGNSA. CDR3 in DNA: TGTGCCAGCAGTAACGCCCGGGCGGGAGAGCTGTTTTTT. Residues: CASSNARAGELFF.

This clonotype was found many times. V gene TRBV5-1 combines with J gene TRBJ2-1; no clear D gene. V lost 0 bases, J lost 12 bases, and 10 bases lay in between. The CDR3 length is 12 residues. The germline V gene encodes CDR1 SGHRS and CDR2 YFSETQ. CDR3 DNA sequence: TGCGCCAGCAGCTTGGAGGCCCCGGGGCAGTTCTTC. Protein product: CASSLEAPGQFF.

This clonotype is a singleton in its sample. The chain is built from TRBV7-3 and TRBJ1-1; 7 nucleotides align to TRBD1. Germline V CDR1 and CDR2: SGHTA, FQGTGA. The CDR3 is made up of 14 amino acids. With 5 bases clipped from V and 2 bases from J, the junction kept 5 bases outside the gene matches. For the CDR3, the DNA is TGTGCCAGCAGCCCAGGGGGTACCAACACTGAAGCTTTCTTT. Translation: CASSPGGTNTEAFF.

Notes on this clonotype: Possible read error: a much larger clone is one base away. The conserved phenylalanine or tryptophan is not found at the CDR3 terminus, so this likely reflects a read error. This rearrangement joins TRBV2 to TRBJ1-1, with D tentatively TRBD1 (5 bases). CDR1 and CDR2 (germline): SNHLY, FYNNEI. The length of the CDR3 is 13 residues. The V end was cut by 5 bases, the J end by 7 bases, with 14 bases between. CDR3 nucleotide sequence: TGTGCCAGCAGTTACGGGACGATGGGTGAAGCTTTCTCT. Translating it yields CASSYGTMGEAFS.

There are a few counts of this clonotype. The chain joins TRBV7-3 to TRBJ2-2; TRBD2 agrees at 7 bases. The CDR3 is 15 amino acids. J was trimmed by 4 bases and V by 6 bases; bases with no gene match: 8. Germline lookup yields CDR1 SGHTA and CDR2 FQGTGA. CDR3 coding DNA: TGTGCCAGCAGTCAAGCGGGGAGGGGCACCGGGGAGCTGTTTTTT. The encoded protein is CASSQAGRGTGELFF.

This clonotype came up a few times. The chain recombines TRBV7-3 with TRBJ2-3; the D is unclear. CDR1 is SGHTA, CDR2 FQGTGA, per germline. The length of the CDR3 is 13 residues. Trimming took 3 bases from V and 2 from J, leaving 6 bases between them. As DNA, the CDR3 is TGTGCCAGCAGCTTTACCTACACAGATACGCAGTATTTT. Translated: CASSFTYTDTQYF.

This clonotype has just a few counts. The rearrangement links TRBV29-1 to TRBJ1-4, with a weak D call TRBD1 (5 bases). This CDR3 is 13 amino acids long. The V end lost 4 bases, the J end lost 3 bases, and 9 bases lay between the germline ends. Germline values: CDR1 SQVTM, CDR2 ANQGSEA. CDR3 region: CSVGGGANEKLFF. In nucleotides, the CDR3 is TGCAGCGTTGGCGGAGGGGCTAATGAAAAACTGTTTTTT. Full variable domain (rest looked up from reference TRBV29-1 and TRBJ1-4): SAVISQKPSRDICQRGTSLTIQCQVDSQVTMMFWYRQQPGQSLTLIATANQGSEATYESGFVIDKFPISRPNLTFSTLTVSNMSPEDSSIYLCSVGGGANEKLFFGSGTQLSVL.

This clonotype was seen more than once but under ten times. V usage is TRBV29-1 and J usage is TRBJ1-1, with D uncertain. Trimming pared 6 bases from V and 6 bases from J, leaving 8 bases between. Germline CDR1 and CDR2: SQVTM and ANQGSEA. CDR3 size: 10 residues. The CDR3 is CSVGGPEAFF. The CDR3 nucleotides read TGCAGCGTGGGCGGCCCTGAAGCTTTCTTT.

This clonotype was detected a few times. V usage is TRBV5-1 and J usage is TRBJ2-1, with D possibly matching TRBD2 (5 bases). Germline V gene lookup returns CDR1 SGHRS and CDR2 YFSETQ. V lost 4 bases, J lost 4 bases, and 18 bases lay in between. The CDR3 is 16 amino acids. CDR3 sequence: CASSPVASPAYNEQFF. Written as DNA, the CDR3 is TGCGCCAGCAGCCCCGTAGCTAGCCCGGCATACAATGAGCAGTTCTTC.

This clonotype occurred a few times. CDR3 in DNA: TGCGCCAGCAGCTCCCCGACAGAGCCGGACACCGGGGAGCTGTTTTTT. Its protein product is CASSSPTEPDTGELFF. The chain couples TRBV5-1 to TRBJ2-2, with D perhaps TRBD1 (5 bases). From germline, CDR1 is SGHRS and CDR2 YFSETQ. The CDR3 runs 16 residues. V lost 3 bases to trimming and J lost 3 bases, with 15 bases between them. The full variable domain, with the rest looked up from reference TRBV5-1 and TRBJ2-2, is KAGVTQTPRYLIKTRGQQVTLSCSPISGHRSVSWYQQTPGQGLQFLFEYFSETQRNKGNFPGRFSGRQFSNSRSEMNVSTLELGDSALYLCASSSPTEPDTGELFFGEGSRLTVL.

V usage is TRBV18 and J usage is TRBJ2-5; the D gene is possibly TRBD2 (5 bases). Per the germline V gene, CDR1 is KGHSH and CDR2 is LQKENI. This CDR3 is 14 amino acids long. Trimming cost V 4 bases and J 0 bases, with 9 bases left between them. The CDR3 spells CASSLPGNQETQYF. CDR3 in DNA: TGTGCCAGCTCACTACCCGGGAACCAAGAGACCCAGTACTTC.

This clonotype turned up a few times. The chain carries TRBV20-1 and TRBJ2-5; D not certain. The germline CDR1 and CDR2 sequences are DFQATT and SNEGSKA (reference sequence). The CDR3 runs to 13 residues. V lost 0 bases and J 1 base, leaving 6 bases between the germline ends. The CDR3 DNA reads as TGCAGTGCTAGAGACCCAGTCCAAGAGACCCAGTACTTC. Translating it yields CSARDPVQETQYF.

The table lists this clonotype with many counts. The chain employs TRBV28 and TRBJ2-6, with D possibly being TRBD1 or TRBD2 (5 bases each). CDR1 and CDR2 from the germline V gene are MDHEN and SYDVKM. This CDR3 is 17 amino acids long. V gave up 3 bases and J gave up 0 bases, with 12 bases separating them. In nucleotides, the CDR3 is TGTGCCAGCAGTTTCATCAGGGAGAACTCTGGGGCCAACGTCCTGACTTTC. Translated: CASSFIRENSGANVLTF.

The chain uses TRBV7-9 and TRBJ1-1; weak D call: TRBD1 (6 bases). V was shortened by 6 bases and J by 1 base, with 9 bases between the two germline ends. Germline-derived CDR1 and CDR2 are SEHNR and FQNEAQ (reference sequence). The length of the CDR3 is 13 residues. The CDR3 loop reads CASREGGNTEAFF. The CDR3 coding sequence is TGTGCCAGCAGAGAAGGGGGGAACACTGAAGCTTTCTTT.

A few counts support this clonotype. The genes are TRBV7-2 and TRBJ2-7; D may be TRBD1 (5 bases). The CDR3 consists of 16 residues. Germline V gene sequence: CDR1 SGHTA, CDR2 FQGNSA. V was clipped by 0 bases and J by 2 bases, with 14 bases between them. CDR3 nucleotides: TGTGCCAGCAGCTTAGCGCTCGGGCTAGGGGCCTACGAGCAGTACTTC. It is translated as CASSLALGLGAYEQYF.

This clonotype turned up a few times. The chain combines TRBV7-9 with TRBJ2-3; D is undetermined. In germline, CDR1 is SEHNR, CDR2 FQNEAQ (reference sequence). Trimming left V 5 bases short and J 6 bases short, with 9 bases between. This CDR3 has 12 amino acids. The CDR3 bases are TGTGCCAGCAGCCTAGATTCGGATACGCAGTATTTT. Its protein is CASSLDSDTQYF.

The chain carries TRBV6-5 and TRBJ1-4; the D is unclear. The CDR3 is made up of 15 amino acids. Trimming cost V 0 bases and J 1 base, with 6 bases left between them. The V gene's germline CDR1 is MNHEY and CDR2 SVGAGI. CDR3 sequence reads: CASSYSGQTNEKLFF. The CDR3 DNA is TGTGCCAGCAGTTACTCAGGGCAAACTAATGAAAAACTGTTTTTT.